These 17 T cell receptor beta chains were all obtained from the same sample, sequenced in a study of CD8 T cells in ankylosing spondylitis. TCRdb reanalysed the 5' RACE reads using MiXCR and keeps one entry per CDR3 protein. The sample shows about 360,000 distinct CDR3 sequences, 20% to 25% of them seen only once. What was sequenced was blood, either unsorted or a sorted T cell fraction (not recorded which). The receptor source for this set is a male donor with ankylosing spondylitis or in good health (not recorded which).

V and J are TRBV6-5 and TRBJ2-1, with TRBD2 matching over 11 bases. CDR3 length: 16 residues. Trimming took 4 bases from V and 10 from J; bases not matched to a gene: 12. Germline V gene sequence: CDR1 MNHEY, CDR2 SVGAGI. CDR3 residues: CASSFRLAGPFGEQFF. In nucleotides, the CDR3 is TGTGCCAGCAGTTTCCGACTAGCGGGGCCCTTCGGGGAGCAGTTCTTC.

This clonotype was found a few times. The V and J genes are TRBV6-4 and TRBJ1-5; the match to TRBD1 covers 7 bases. After removal of 11 bases from V and 1 base from J, the junction contained 8 bases not matched to a gene. The CDR3 runs to 14 residues. Germline assignment: CDR1 MRHNA and CDR2 SNTAGT. This chain's CDR3 is CADPQGLSNQPQHF. Written as DNA, the CDR3 is TGTGCCGATCCACAGGGGTTAAGCAATCAGCCCCAGCATTTT.

This clonotype has at least ten counts. The chain couples TRBV5-1 to TRBJ2-1, with a possible D match to TRBD2 (6 bases). With 0 bases removed from V and 6 bases from J, the gap between germline ends came to 7 bases. This CDR3 region has 13 residues. Germline V gives CDR1 SGHRS, CDR2 YFSETQ. The CDR3 DNA is TGCGCCAGCAGCTTGGAGGAGGGCAATGAGCAGTTCTTC. It is translated as CASSLEEGNEQFF.

V is TRBV20-1 and J is TRBJ2-1, with a weak D call TRBD2 (7 bases). Germline V CDR1 and CDR2: DFQATT, SNEGSKA (reference sequence). V gave up 0 bases and J gave up 4 bases, with 13 bases separating them. There are 15 residues in the CDR3. The CDR3 sequence: CSARDIAGAYNEQFF. In nucleotides, the CDR3 is TGCAGTGCTAGAGATATTGCGGGGGCTTACAATGAGCAGTTCTTC.

The chain carries TRBV11-2 and TRBJ2-7; 7 bases align to TRBD1. Germline CDR1 and CDR2: SGHAT and FQNNGV. Trimming at V came to 3 bases and at J to 5 bases, leaving 16 bases not matched to a gene. The CDR3 covers 17 residues. CDR3 protein: CASSFLGARQGVHEQYF. The CDR3 DNA is TGTGCCAGCAGCTTCCTGGGGGCTCGACAGGGTGTCCACGAGCAGTACTTC.

The sample holds many counts of this clonotype. This rearrangement joins TRBV12-3 or TRBV12-4 to TRBJ2-5; D may be TRBD1 (5 bases). Trimming removed 3 bases from V and 5 bases from J, with 7 bases in between. This CDR3 has 12 amino acids. The CDR3 region has the DNA TGTGCCAGCAGTTTGCCAGGGGAGACCCAGTACTTC. As protein: CASSLPGETQYF.

V and J are TRBV20-1 and TRBJ2-3; 10 bases line up with TRBD2. Germline CDR1 reads DFQATT; CDR2 reads SNEGSKA (reference sequence). This CDR3 has 16 residues. V lost 1 base, J lost 6 bases, and 10 bases stayed unmatched. CDR3 in DNA: TGCAGTGCTAGAGCTCGTTTTCTAGCGGGGGCTGATACGCAGTATTTT. Translating gives CSARARFLAGADTQYF.

V and J are TRBV7-3 and TRBJ1-1, with 9 positions matching TRBD1. The V gene end was trimmed by 5 bases and the J gene end by 4 bases; junction bases not matched to a gene: 2. This CDR3 comprises 13 residues. Per germline, CDR1 SGHTA and CDR2 FQGTGA. CDR3 DNA sequence: TGTGCCAGCAGCCAGGGACAGGGCACTGAAGCTTTCTTT. It yields the protein CASSQGQGTEAFF.

This clonotype came up a few times. V and J are TRBV29-1 and TRBJ2-7, with a weak D call TRBD1 (6 bases). The germline CDR1 and CDR2 sequences are SQVTM and ANQGSEA. Trimming pared 1 base from V and 3 bases from J, leaving 13 bases between. The CDR3 has 14 amino acids. The CDR3 region has the DNA TGCAGCGTTGAAGCAGCGGACAGCCTCTACGAGCAGTACTTC. Translating it yields CSVEAADSLYEQYF.

The chain carries TRBV11-2 and TRBJ2-7; TRBD1 or TRBD2 may be the D gene (5 bases each). V lost 4 bases and J 3 bases, leaving 13 bases between the germline ends. CDR3 size: 14 residues. The V gene's germline CDR1 is SGHAT and CDR2 FQNNGV. CDR3: CASSSQGPNYEQYF. CDR3 DNA sequence: TGTGCCAGCAGCTCCCAGGGACCCAACTACGAGCAGTACTTC.

The chain combines TRBV19 with TRBJ1-2; no definite D call. CDR3 length: 15 amino acids. CDR1 and CDR2 (germline): LNHDA, SQIVND (reference sequence). Trimming stripped 3 bases from V and 3 bases from J, with 14 bases between. The CDR3 spells CASSMSGGNYYGYTF. CDR3 bases: TGTGCCAGTAGTATGAGCGGAGGGAACTACTATGGCTACACCTTC. Full variable domain (outside the CDR3, taken from reference TRBV19 and TRBJ1-2): DGGITQSPKYLFRKEGQNVTLSCEQNLNHDAMYWYRQDPGQGLRLIYYSQIVNDFQKGDIAEGYSVSREKKESFPLTVTSAQKNPTAFYLCASSMSGGNYYGYTFGSGTRLTVV.

The chain couples TRBV4-2 to TRBJ2-7; 9 bases are shared with TRBD2. The CDR3 is 15 residues long. The ends lost 1 base at V and 4 bases at J; junction bases unmatched: 5. The germline V gene has CDR1 LGHNA and CDR2 YNFKEQ. The CDR3: CASSQGGSGGYEQYF. Here the CDR3 DNA reads TGTGCCAGCAGCCAAGGAGGCAGCGGGGGGTACGAGCAGTACTTC.

This clonotype was recorded a few times. The V call is TRBV6-5, the J call TRBJ2-7; D may be TRBD2 (6 bases). Trimming stripped 0 bases from V and 2 bases from J, with 8 bases between. The CDR3 length is 14 residues. Looked up from germline, CDR1 is MNHEY and CDR2 is SVGAGI. CDR3 sequence: CASSYSGEAYEQYF. CDR3 sequence (DNA): TGTGCCAGCAGTTACTCGGGGGAGGCCTACGAGCAGTACTTC.

CDR3 loop: CATSDSSGGAWDTQYF. The CDR3 nucleotides read TGTGCCACCAGTGATTCTAGCGGGGGGGCATGGGATACGCAGTATTTT. This sequence joins TRBV24-1 and TRBJ2-3; 12 positions agree with TRBD2. V shed 2 bases and J 6 bases; nucleotides not matched to a gene: 5. The germline V gene has CDR1 KGHDR and CDR2 SFDVKD. The CDR3 is 16 residues long.

V gene TRBV12-3 or TRBV12-4 combines with J gene TRBJ2-3; D may be TRBD2 (6 bases). The length of the CDR3 is 16 residues. Trimming cost V 6 bases and J 2 bases, with 18 bases left between them. The CDR3 protein is CASSPHSSADTDTQYF. In DNA form, the CDR3 reads TGTGCCAGCAGCCCTCACTCTAGCGCAGACACAGATACGCAGTATTTT.

The chain carries TRBV6-5 and TRBJ2-2; TRBD2 matches 10 bases. The CDR3 covers 19 residues. CDR1 and CDR2 from the germline V gene are MNHEY and SVGAGI. The V gene end was trimmed by 1 base and the J gene end by 2 bases; junction bases not matched to a gene: 10. The CDR3 loop reads CASSYYDSSGGPNTGELFF. CDR3 bases: TGTGCCAGCAGTTACTATGATTCTAGCGGGGGACCTAACACCGGGGAGCTGTTTTTT.

CDR3 DNA: TGTGCCAGCAGTTTACTTTCTAGCGGGCAGGAGCAGTTCTTC. Translated, it gives CASSLLSSGQEQFF. The chain employs TRBV12-3 or TRBV12-4 and TRBJ2-1; the match to TRBD2 covers 8 bases. There are 14 residues in the CDR3. The V segment lost 2 bases and the J segment 10 bases; nucleotides outside the gene matches: 7.